Each of the 23 T cell receptor beta chains below was sequenced from the same sample in a study of cytomegalovirus exposure and HLA in healthy donors. 13 Jbeta primers and 60 Vbeta primers were used for the PCR. The assay was immunoSEQ multiplex PCR, and TCRdb's table has in-frame clones only and misses some. The repertoire table contains under 100,000 clones. Sequences were obtained from PBMCs. The receptors originated from a woman under 40 in good health and CMV-seronegative.

This sequence joins TRBV4-2 and TRBJ1-1; unclear D gene. The CDR3 spans 14 residues. Germline CDR1 reads LGHNA; CDR2 reads YNFKEQ. Trimming took off 8 bases at V and 1 base at J, with 14 bases between the two ends. CDR3: CASEYGLENTEAFF. In nucleotides, the CDR3 is TGTGCCAGCGAATACGGACTGGAGAACACTGAAGCTTTCTTT.

The chain couples TRBV4-1 to TRBJ1-4; 10 bases align to TRBD1. The CDR3 is 22 residues long. In germline, CDR1 is MGHRA, CDR2 YSYEKL. The J segment lost 4 bases and the V segment lost 0 bases, leaving 20 bases of the junction unmatched. The CDR3 DNA reads as TGCGCCAGCAGCCAAGATGTATTTAGGACAGGGGGAACCTTGATTCGTAATGAAAAACTGTTTTTT. Amino acids: CASSQDVFRTGGTLIRNEKLFF.

The chain carries TRBV5-1 and TRBJ2-7; 7 bases align to TRBD1. With 3 bases clipped from V and 6 bases from J, the junction kept 3 bases outside the gene matches. Germline CDR1 is SGHRS and CDR2 is YFSETQ. This CDR3 is built from 12 residues. The CDR3 is CASSSTGAEQYF. The CDR3, as DNA: TGCGCCAGCAGCTCCACAGGGGCCGAGCAGTACTTC.

The chain uses TRBV4-2 and TRBJ2-1, with 8 positions matching TRBD2. The CDR3 extends over 17 amino acids. The V gene end was trimmed by 2 bases and the J gene end by 0 bases; junction bases not matched to a gene: 6. Germline CDR1 LGHNA, CDR2 YNFKEQ. CDR3 coding DNA: TGTGCCAGCAGCCAATTCGGGGGGGGGAACTCCTACAATGAGCAGTTCTTC. It specifies CASSQFGGGNSYNEQFF.

The CDR3 is CASSTGTSTETQYF. The CDR3 nucleotides are TGCGCCAGCAGTACCGGGACATCAACCGAGACCCAGTACTTC. The V gene is TRBV10-1, the J gene TRBJ2-5; possible D gene TRBD1, 6 bases. CDR3 length: 14 amino acids. Between the trimmed V and J ends, which lost 5 bases and 5 bases, there was a span of 15 bases. Germline V lookup: CDR1 WNHNN, CDR2 SYGVQD (reference sequence).

The genes are TRBV5-1 and TRBJ1-2; TRBD1 matches at 10 bases. Germline loops: CDR1 SGHRS, CDR2 YFSETQ. CDR3 size: 16 residues. V dropped 4 bases and J dropped 2; count of bases not matched to a gene: 8. The CDR3 spells CASSRFGTGDNYGYTF. As DNA, the CDR3 is TGCGCCAGCAGCAGGTTCGGGACAGGGGACAACTATGGCTACACCTTC.

The chain couples TRBV7-9 to TRBJ2-3; 7 positions match TRBD1. This CDR3 has 15 residues. V shed 6 bases and J 2 bases; nucleotides not matched to a gene: 8. Germline values: CDR1 SEHNR, CDR2 FQNEAQ (reference sequence). CDR3 protein: CASSPGTAFTDTQYF. The CDR3 DNA follows: TGTGCCAGCAGTCCCGGGACAGCTTTCACAGATACGCAGTATTTT.

This chain links TRBV19 with TRBJ2-1; 7 bases line up with TRBD2. Germline CDR1 LNHDA, CDR2 SQIVND (reference sequence). V dropped 8 bases and J dropped 0; count of bases not matched to a gene: 1. CDR3 length: 13 residues. CDR3 sequence reads: CASRGGSYNEQFF. The CDR3 DNA sequence: TGTGCCAGTCGCGGGGGCTCCTACAATGAGCAGTTCTTC.

The gene calls are TRBV5-4 and TRBJ1-1; tentative D call: TRBD1 (6 bases). V was shortened by 2 bases and J by 5 bases, with 13 bases between the two germline ends. Germline V gene sequence: CDR1 SGHNT, CDR2 YYREEE (reference sequence). The CDR3 is made up of 14 amino acids. This chain's CDR3 is CASSFGQGTTEAFF. The CDR3 DNA is TGTGCCAGCAGCTTCGGGCAGGGGACGACTGAAGCTTTCTTT.

This chain joins TRBV5-6 and TRBJ1-1; the match to TRBD1 covers 7 bases. The germline CDR1 and CDR2 sequences are SGHDT and YYEEEE. The V and J ends lost 1 base and 1 base, in that order; junction bases with no gene match: 4. There are 15 residues in the CDR3. The CDR3, as DNA: TGTGCCAGCAGCTTGACAGGGGTCACGAACACTGAAGCTTTCTTT. It encodes CASSLTGVTNTEAFF.

The chain uses TRBV11-2 and TRBJ2-5; tentative D call: TRBD2 (5 bases). The CDR3 runs to 13 residues. Germline CDR1 reads SGHAT; CDR2 reads FQNNGV. With 5 bases removed from V and 3 bases from J, the gap between germline ends came to 10 bases. The CDR3 nucleotides are TGTGCCAGCAGCACCGGACTTGAAGAGACCCAGTACTTC. The encoded protein is CASSTGLEETQYF.

This chain joins TRBV7-6 and TRBJ2-1; tentatively, D is TRBD1 (6 bases). This CDR3 has 16 amino acids. V gave up 5 bases and J gave up 0 bases, with 14 bases separating them. Germline CDR1 is SGHVS and CDR2 is FNYEAQ. CDR3: CASSRTGISSYNEQFF. The CDR3 region has the DNA TGTGCCAGCAGCCGAACAGGGATAAGCTCCTACAATGAGCAGTTCTTC.

The chain joins TRBV7-9 to TRBJ2-2; 9 bases agree with TRBD1. CDR1 is SEHNR, CDR2 FQNEAQ, per germline (reference sequence). This CDR3 is 16 amino acids long. V lost 1 base and J lost 3; bases outside the gene matches: 3. The CDR3 nucleotides read TGTGCCAGCAGCTTAGGGGACAGGGTGGACACCGGGGAGCTGTTTTTT. As protein: CASSLGDRVDTGELFF. Using reference TRBV7-9 and TRBJ2-2 for the parts outside the CDR3, the full variable domain is DTGVSQNPRHKITKRGQNVTFRCDPISEHNRLYWYRQTLGQGPEFLTYFQNEAQLEKSRLLSDRFSAERPKGSFSTLEIQRTEQGDSAMYLCASSLGDRVDTGELFFGEGSRLTVL.

J is TRBJ1-1 and V is TRBV5-1; 7 bases match TRBD1. This CDR3 is built from 16 residues. With V trimmed by 3 bases and J by 1 base, 9 bases remained unmatched. Germline CDR1 and CDR2: SGHRS and YFSETQ. Written as DNA, the CDR3 is TGCGCCAGCAGCTCCCCCAGGGGGAATGGGAACACTGAAGCTTTCTTT. Amino acids: CASSSPRGNGNTEAFF.

The chain recombines TRBV10-3 with TRBJ2-1; 11 bases map to TRBD2. V was pared by 11 bases and J by 3 bases, with 6 bases of the junction left unmatched. Germline V gene sequence: CDR1 ENHRY, CDR2 SYGVKD. CDR3 length: 14 residues. The CDR3 here is CAVAGTSGYNEQFF. The CDR3 bases are TGTGCCGTAGCCGGGACTAGCGGCTACAATGAGCAGTTCTTC.

The chain couples TRBV4-1 to TRBJ2-3, with a weak D call TRBD2 (6 bases). Germline V gene lookup returns CDR1 MGHRA and CDR2 YSYEKL. The CDR3 consists of 16 residues. Trimming removed 3 bases from V and 0 bases from J, with 13 bases in between. The CDR3 DNA reads TGCGCCAGCAGCCATGGCCCAGGGACTAGCACAGATACGCAGTATTTT. Amino acid sequence: CASSHGPGTSTDTQYF.

V gene TRBV28 combines with J gene TRBJ1-5, with TRBD1 matching 7 bases. There are 15 residues in the CDR3. The junction had 10 bases not matched to a gene; V was cut back by 6 bases and J by 5 bases. CDR1 and CDR2 (germline): MDHEN, SYDVKM. The CDR3 here is CASRGQGGGYQPQHF. The CDR3 nucleotides are TGTGCCAGCAGGGGGCAGGGGGGAGGTTATCAGCCCCAGCATTTT.

The chain carries TRBV11-1 and TRBJ1-4, with 9 nucleotides matching TRBD1. V gave up 1 base and J gave up 8 bases; unmatched junction bases: 11. CDR3 length: 17 amino acids. CDR1 is SGHAT, CDR2 FQDESV, per germline (reference sequence). Here the CDR3 reads CASSLDDSGQGVEKLFF. CDR3 DNA sequence: TGTGCCAGCAGCTTAGATGATTCGGGACAGGGAGTAGAAAAACTGTTTTTT.

The chain has TRBV19 and TRBJ2-1, with TRBD2 matching 12 bases. V lost 5 bases and J lost 7; bases outside the gene matches: 3. Germline CDR1 and CDR2: LNHDA and SQIVND (reference sequence). CDR3 length: 14 residues. The DNA for the CDR3 is TGTGCCAGTAGTTACACTAGCGGGAGGAATGAGCAGTTCTTC. This translates into CASSYTSGRNEQFF.

J is TRBJ1-1 and V is TRBV15, with 7 bases aligning to TRBD1. The CDR3 is 15 residues long. After removal of 2 bases from V and 2 bases from J, the junction contained 5 bases not matched to a gene. Germline-derived CDR1 and CDR2 are LNHNV and YYDKDF (reference sequence). CDR3 coding DNA: TGTGCCACCAGCAGATTGACAGGGCTTAACACTGAAGCTTTCTTT. Translated, it gives CATSRLTGLNTEAFF.

The CDR3 loop is CASSRGGVSYNEQFF. The DNA of the CDR3 is TGTGCCAGCAGTCGCGGGGGCGTTTCCTACAATGAGCAGTTCTTC. The gene calls are TRBV2 and TRBJ2-1; D may be TRBD2 (7 bases). Per germline, CDR1 SNHLY and CDR2 FYNNEI. The CDR3 is 15 amino acids. V was clipped by 5 bases and J by 1 base, with 12 bases between them. Variable domain in full (rest from reference TRBV2 and TRBJ2-1): EPEVTQTPSHQVTQMGQEVILRCVPISNHLYFYWYRQILGQKVEFLVSFYNNEISEKSEIFDDQFSVERPDGSNFTLKIRSTKLEDSAMYFCASSRGGVSYNEQFFGPGTRLTVL.

The V and J genes are TRBV9 and TRBJ2-1, with 12 positions matching TRBD2. V shed 3 bases and J 10 bases; nucleotides not matched to a gene: 8. This CDR3 has 15 amino acids. The germline V gene has CDR1 SGDLS and CDR2 YYNGEE. The CDR3 loop is CASSGRLAGVEEQFF. CDR3 nucleotide sequence: TGTGCCAGCAGCGGACGACTAGCGGGAGTAGAGGAGCAGTTCTTC. Using reference TRBV9 and TRBJ2-1 for the parts outside the CDR3, the full variable domain is DSGVTQTPKHLITATGQRVTLRCSPRSGDLSVYWYQQSLDQGLQFLIQYYNGEERAKGNILERFSAQQFPDLHSELNLSSLELGDSALYFCASSGRLAGVEEQFFGPGTRLTVL.

The chain has TRBV27 and TRBJ2-5, with TRBD1 as a possible D gene (6 bases). Germline V gene data show CDR1 as MNHEY and CDR2 as SMNVEV (reference sequence). The V and J ends lost 3 bases and 3 bases respectively, with 11 bases between them. This CDR3 comprises 14 residues. CDR3 residues: CASSFLDRKETQYF. The CDR3 DNA reads as TGTGCCAGCAGTTTCCTGGACAGAAAAGAGACCCAGTACTTC.